This T cell receptor beta chain was recovered during a study of CD8 T cells in Susac syndrome. The RNA input was about 0.45 to 1 ug, and it was reverse transcribed with random hexamers. TCRdb passed the immunoSEQ multiplex PCR reads through MiXCR, listing each CDR3 protein once. The sample lists roughly 130,000 distinct CDR3 sequences; 85% to 95% were seen once. Germline-derived CDR1 and CDR2 are SQVTM and ANQGSEA. The V gene lost 7 bases and the J gene lost 4 bases, with 10 bases spanning the gap. The CDR3 consists of 11 residues. While CD8+ and CD4+ T cells were isolated negatively, TEMRA cells were enriched by FACS.

Sequencing was done on a sample of CD8+ T cells from PBMCs. The sequence was obtained from a human donor with Susac syndrome. The chain has TRBV29-1 and TRBJ1-2, with D uncertain. Written as DNA, the CDR3 is TGCAGCGGCCTCATAGGCTATGGCTACACCTTC. Translation: CSGLIGYGYTF. Using reference TRBV29-1 and TRBJ1-2 for the parts outside the CDR3, the full variable domain is SAVISQKPSRDICQRGTSLTIQCQVDSQVTMMFWYRQQPGQSLTLIATANQGSEATYESGFVIDKFPISRPNLTFSTLTVSNMSPEDSSIYLCSGLIGYGYTFGSGTRLTVV.